Following are 18 T cell receptor beta chains from one sample sequenced in a study of T cell responses to AZD1222 COVID-19 vaccine. Here immunoSEQ multiplex PCR was the method, and the copy in TCRdb shows in-frame clones only, minus some. The sample records tens of thousands of clones, 88% being singletons. The sample consisted of peripheral blood, taken on day 0 of MenACWY control vaccination. The receptor source for this set is an adult in good health.

The gene calls are TRBV29-1 and TRBJ2-7; D remains ambiguous. V lost 2 bases and J 5 bases, leaving 7 bases between the germline ends. The V gene's germline CDR1 is SQVTM and CDR2 ANQGSEA. This CDR3 contains 11 residues. CDR3 nucleotides: TGCAGCGTTGAATCGGTTAACGAGCAGTACTTC. Amino acid sequence: CSVESVNEQYF.

V and J are TRBV24-1 and TRBJ2-3; D is ambiguous. This CDR3 is 13 amino acids long. The V end lost 1 base, the J end lost 4 bases, and 5 bases lay between the germline ends. CDR1 KGHDR and CDR2 SFDVKD come from the germline V gene. The CDR3 loop is CATSDFRADTQYF. The CDR3 nucleotides are TGTGCCACCAGTGATTTCCGGGCAGATACGCAGTATTTT.

V usage is TRBV5-4 and J usage is TRBJ1-3; 9 bases agree with TRBD1. V shed 4 bases, J shed 2 bases, and the junction held 7 bases outside the gene matches. The CDR3 spans 16 residues. From germline, CDR1 is SGHNT and CDR2 YYREEE (reference sequence). DNA for the CDR3: TGTGCCAGCAGCCCTACGGGGACAGGGCCTGGAAACACCATATATTTT. Protein sequence: CASSPTGTGPGNTIYF.

V gene TRBV7-2 combines with J gene TRBJ1-6, with D possibly being TRBD1 (5 bases). Per the germline V gene, CDR1 is SGHTA and CDR2 is FQGNSA. Trimming left V 10 bases short and J 6 bases short, with 25 bases between. The CDR3 is made up of 17 amino acids. The CDR3 sequence: CAIPLRGGTGSNSPLHF. In DNA form, the CDR3 reads TGTGCCATCCCTTTAAGAGGTGGAACAGGAAGTAATTCACCCCTCCACTTT.

V and J are TRBV6-6 and TRBJ1-2; weak D call: TRBD1 (6 bases). CDR3 size: 13 residues. Trimming shortened V by 11 bases and J by 8 bases, and 21 bases separated the two germline ends. The germline V gene encodes CDR1 MNHNY and CDR2 SVGAGI (reference sequence). CDR3 sequence reads: CAVDSLTGIGYTF. CDR3 DNA: TGTGCCGTGGACAGCCTGACGGGGATCGGCTACACCTTC.

The chain joins TRBV23-1 to TRBJ1-5; D gene ambiguous. TRBV23-1 is given ORF status, its function remaining uncertain. V lost 3 bases to trimming and J lost 7 bases, with 16 bases between them. CDR3 length equals 15 residues. The CDR3 sequence: CASSHLLTGLQPQHF. The CDR3 DNA follows: TGCGCCAGCAGTCATTTACTCACGGGTTTACAGCCCCAGCATTTT.

The chain links TRBV11-2 to TRBJ2-1; no clear D gene. The germline CDR1 and CDR2 sequences are SGHAT and FQNNGV. V was trimmed by 1 base and J by 7 bases, leaving 5 bases between them. The CDR3 sequence is 12 residues long. The CDR3 loop reads CASSLALNEQFF. CDR3 in DNA: TGTGCCAGCAGCTTAGCTTTGAATGAGCAGTTCTTC. The whole variable domain, remainder taken from reference TRBV11-2 and TRBJ2-1, is EAGVAQSPRYKIIEKRQSVAFWCNPISGHATLYWYQQILGQGPKLLIQFQNNGVVDDSQLPKDRFSAERLKGVDSTLKIQPAKLEDSAVYLCASSLALNEQFFGPGTRLTVL.

This clone was observed a handful of times. The rearrangement links TRBV3-1 (or the pseudogene TRBV3-2) to TRBJ2-3; 9 nucleotides line up with TRBD2. The germline CDR1 and CDR2 sequences are LGHDT and YNNKEL (reference sequence). The CDR3 extends over 15 amino acids. Germline trimming cut 5 bases from V and 2 bases from J; bases unmatched to any gene: 5. CDR3 in amino acids: CASSESGGLTDTQYF. For the CDR3, the DNA is TGTGCCAGCAGCGAGAGCGGGGGGCTCACAGATACGCAGTATTTT.

This clone was seen a few times. V gene TRBV12-5 combines with J gene TRBJ2-3; D is possibly TRBD1 (5 bases). The V gene lost 3 bases and the J gene lost 2 bases, with 15 bases spanning the gap. Germline V gene lookup returns CDR1 LGHNT and CDR2 FRNRAP. CDR3 length: 16 amino acids. The CDR3 coding sequence is TGTGCTAGTGGTTTCCTCTTGACAGACAACACAGATACGCAGTATTTT. Encoded protein: CASGFLLTDNTDTQYF.

This rearrangement joins TRBV5-6 to TRBJ2-7; TRBD1 matches 7 bases. Germline loops: CDR1 SGHDT, CDR2 YYEEEE. Losses at the gene ends were 6 bases for V and 6 bases for J; bases not matched to a gene: 9. This CDR3 is built from 13 residues. The CDR3 DNA reads as TGTGCCAGCATCCTGACAGGGTTCGGCGAGCAGTACTTC. It encodes CASILTGFGEQYF.

This clone was found many times. The chain combines TRBV4-2 with TRBJ2-1; no reliable D call. Deletions cut 4 bases from V and 10 bases from J, with 11 bases between. The CDR3 length is 12 residues. Germline V gene lookup returns CDR1 LGHNA and CDR2 YNFKEQ. CDR3 protein: CASSLHGREQFF. CDR3 nucleotide sequence: TGTGCCAGCAGCCTCCACGGTCGAGAGCAGTTCTTC.

The V and J genes are TRBV5-4 and TRBJ1-1; D is perhaps TRBD1 (5 bases). Germline V lookup: CDR1 SGHNT, CDR2 YYREEE (reference sequence). V lost 0 bases and J 0 bases, leaving 18 bases between the germline ends. CDR3 size: 18 residues. The CDR3 DNA reads TGTGCCAGCAGCTTGGGAGGCGGGAGGAGGGGCATGAACACTGAAGCTTTCTTT. This gives the protein CASSLGGGRRGMNTEAFF.

The rearrangement joins TRBV5-8 to TRBJ2-7; no definite D call. With 3 bases removed from V and 3 bases from J, the gap between germline ends came to 4 bases. Germline assignment: CDR1 SGHTS and CDR2 YDEGEE. The CDR3 sequence is 11 residues long. CDR3 sequence reads: CASSYRYEQYF. DNA for the CDR3: TGTGCCAGCAGCTACCGCTACGAGCAGTACTTC.

V and J are TRBV2 and TRBJ1-4, with D possibly TRBD1 on 5 matching bases. Trimming left V 6 bases short and J 1 base short, with 6 bases between. CDR1 and CDR2 from the germline V gene are SNHLY and FYNNEI. This CDR3 is 13 amino acids long. In DNA form, the CDR3 reads TGTGCCAGCAGGGGGGGAACTAATGAAAAACTGTTTTTT. It yields the protein CASRGGTNEKLFF. Based on the CDR3 plus reference TRBV2 and TRBJ1-4, the full variable domain is EPEVTQTPSHQVTQMGQEVILRCVPISNHLYFYWYRQILGQKVEFLVSFYNNEISEKSEIFDDQFSVERPDGSNFTLKIRSTKLEDSAMYFCASRGGTNEKLFFGSGTQLSVL.

This clone was picked up one time. The gene calls are TRBV7-2 and TRBJ1-1; possibly TRBD1 for D (5 bases). From germline, CDR1 is SGHTA and CDR2 FQGNSA. V was cut by 6 bases and J by 2 bases, with 16 bases left in between. The CDR3 spans 15 residues. The CDR3: CASRWDWLKNTEAFF. The CDR3 nucleotides are TGTGCCAGCAGATGGGACTGGCTGAAAAACACTGAAGCTTTCTTT.

This rearrangement joins TRBV5-8 to TRBJ2-2, with 7 bases fitting TRBD1. CDR3 length: 13 amino acids. Germline-derived CDR1 and CDR2 are SGHTS and YDEGEE. Germline trimming cut 5 bases from V and 5 bases from J; bases unmatched to any gene: 3. The CDR3 reads CASRLTGTGELFF. The CDR3 DNA sequence: TGTGCCAGCAGATTGACAGGGACCGGGGAGCTGTTTTTT. Filled out from reference TRBV5-8 and TRBJ2-2, the complete variable domain reads EAGVTQSPTHLIKTRGQQATLRCSPISGHTSVYWYQQALGLGLQFLLWYDEGEERNRGNFPPRFSGRQFPNYSSELNVNALELEDSALYLCASRLTGTGELFFGEGSRLTVL.

This chain joins TRBV5-6 and TRBJ1-2; a possible D gene is TRBD1 (6 bases). The germline V and J ends were trimmed by 2 bases and 5 bases, with 19 bases remaining between them. This CDR3 contains 16 residues. Per germline, CDR1 SGHDT and CDR2 YYEEEE. CDR3 bases: TGTGCCAGCAGCTTTGTGGACAGTCGAGTAGGATATGGCTACACCTTC. It yields the protein CASSFVDSRVGYGYTF. The full variable domain, completed using reference TRBV5-6 and TRBJ1-2, is DAGVTQSPTHLIKTRGQQVTLRCSPKSGHDTVSWYQQALGQGPQFIFQYYEEEERQRGNFPDRFSGHQFPNYSSELNVNALLLGDSALYLCASSFVDSRVGYGYTFGSGTRLTVV.

This chain joins TRBV7-3 and TRBJ1-1; the D gene is possibly TRBD1 (6 bases). Germline CDR1 is SGHTA and CDR2 is FQGTGA. The V and J ends lost 1 base and 6 bases respectively, with 12 bases between them. The CDR3 sequence is 14 residues long. Written as DNA, the CDR3 is TGTGCCAGCAGCTTAAGAAGGGGGAGCTCTGAAGCTTTCTTT. It is translated as CASSLRRGSSEAFF.